Here is one T cell receptor beta chain with its context. Germline V gene lookup returns CDR1 MNHEY and CDR2 SVGAGI. CDR3 length: 14 amino acids. Germline trimming cut 6 bases from V and 6 bases from J; bases unmatched to any gene: 7. These data originate in a study of blood T cell repertoires in COVID-19. Whole-study context: Donors in the United States, Italy and Spain gave samples during acute or convalescent COVID-19. T cells, B-cell-depleted T cells, or PBMCs provided the cDNA or gDNA that served as material.

Authors' analysis steps: Amplification from reference gene primers served as the basis for estimated nucleated cell counts. This table comes from immunoSEQ multiplex PCR, and its TCRdb copy is limited to in-frame clones, with some not included. D and trimming were read from the DNA, whereas the V and J calls and clone size are those reported in that table. The table has 200,000 to 300,000 clones, about 93% seen once. Recruited during active infection, patients (from Seattle) were subsequently followed longitudinally. This TCR came from a man under 40 with COVID-19, enrolled during active disease. The source material was peripheral blood. J is TRBJ2-2 and V is TRBV6-5, with TRBD2 matching over 7 bases. CDR3 region: CASRPGGVAGELFF. CDR3 in DNA: TGTGCCAGCAGGCCGGGAGGAGTGGCCGGGGAGCTGTTTTTT.